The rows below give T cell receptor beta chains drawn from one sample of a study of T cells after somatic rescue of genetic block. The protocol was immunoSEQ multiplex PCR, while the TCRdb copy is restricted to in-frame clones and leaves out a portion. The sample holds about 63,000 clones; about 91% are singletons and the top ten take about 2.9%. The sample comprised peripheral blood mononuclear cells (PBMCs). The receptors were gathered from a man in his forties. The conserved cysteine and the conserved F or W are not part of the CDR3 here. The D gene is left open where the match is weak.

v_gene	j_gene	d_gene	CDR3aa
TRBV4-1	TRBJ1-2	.	ASSPTTAPYGYT
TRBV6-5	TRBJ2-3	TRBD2	ASSYRLRGEGTQY
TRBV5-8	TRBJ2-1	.	ASSLSLSWGNEQF
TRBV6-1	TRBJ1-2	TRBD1	ATGRDRQDYGYT
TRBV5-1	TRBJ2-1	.	ASSLEASFPGDEQF
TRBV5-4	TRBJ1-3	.	ASSLEGALGGNTIY
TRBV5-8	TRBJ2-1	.	ASSFLGPEQF
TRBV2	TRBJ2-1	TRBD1	ASSAGQDLYNEQF
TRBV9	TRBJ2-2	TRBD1	ASSQGAVLGELF
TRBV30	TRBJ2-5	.	AWTRTETQY
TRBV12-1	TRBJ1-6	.	ASSQDGRLGESPLH
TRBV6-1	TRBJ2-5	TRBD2	ASSHSGYGETQY
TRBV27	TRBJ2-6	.	ASSPQSVTTGANVLT
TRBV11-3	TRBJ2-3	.	ASSLGLALTDTQY
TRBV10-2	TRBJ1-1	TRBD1	ASSEPWTGPNTEAF
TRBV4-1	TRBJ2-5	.	ASSQVQGLETQY
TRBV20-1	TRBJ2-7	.	SARISYEQY
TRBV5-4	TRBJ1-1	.	ASSRIQGNTEAF
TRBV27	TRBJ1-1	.	ASSFGRADTEAF
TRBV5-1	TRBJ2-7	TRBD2	ASSPGLAGGPDEQY
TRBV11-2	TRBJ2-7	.	ASSLGFTGSKQY
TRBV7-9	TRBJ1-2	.	ASSQSGGYGYT
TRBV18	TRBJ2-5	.	ASSPDGGSETQY
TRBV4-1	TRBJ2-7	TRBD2	ASSRGLAGAIEQY
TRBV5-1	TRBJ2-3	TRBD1	ASSSGTGGDTQY
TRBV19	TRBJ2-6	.	ASSIAGANVLT
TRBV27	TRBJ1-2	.	ASSLSAGSYGYT
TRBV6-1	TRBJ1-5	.	GTGTEASLPQH
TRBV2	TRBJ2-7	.	ASKKLTAEEQY
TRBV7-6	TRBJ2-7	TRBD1	ASSLSIDRGPYEQY
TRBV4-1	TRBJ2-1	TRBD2	ASSQDFLAGGSNEQF
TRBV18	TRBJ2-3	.	ASSPRDADTQY
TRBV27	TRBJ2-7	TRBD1	ASSRGDRISYEQY
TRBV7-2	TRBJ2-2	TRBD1	ASSLGGTVPNTGELF
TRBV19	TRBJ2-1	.	ASSIRTSSGNEQF